One sample yielded the 9 T cell receptor beta chains listed below, sequenced in a study of T cell responses to AZD1222 COVID-19 vaccine. The assay was immunoSEQ multiplex PCR, and TCRdb's table has in-frame clones only and misses some. The sample lists 130,000 or so clones; about 89% were seen once. The sequencing here drew on peripheral blood, taken on day 0 of MenACWY control vaccination. The receptors originated from an adult in good health.

This chain links TRBV10-3 with TRBJ2-1; D might be TRBD2 (6 bases). CDR3 length equals 12 residues. Germline V CDR1 and CDR2: ENHRY, SYGVKD. The germline V and J ends were trimmed by 10 bases and 8 bases, with 15 bases remaining between them. CDR3 in amino acids: CATHQGGDEQFF. CDR3 nucleotide sequence: TGTGCCACCCACCAGGGAGGCGATGAGCAGTTCTTC.

The chain links TRBV5-1 to TRBJ2-1; 15 bases map to TRBD2. The CDR3 length is 19 residues. The J segment lost 0 bases and the V segment lost 4 bases, leaving 8 bases of the junction unmatched. Germline loops: CDR1 SGHRS, CDR2 YFSETQ. This chain's CDR3 is CASSLPGLAGGHSYNEQFF. CDR3 DNA sequence: TGCGCCAGCAGCCTACCGGGACTAGCGGGAGGCCACTCCTACAATGAGCAGTTCTTC.

The V call is TRBV29-1, the J call TRBJ2-3; D ambiguous. Between the trimmed V and J ends, which lost 3 bases and 2 bases, there was a span of 6 bases. The CDR3 loop spans 12 amino acids. Germline V gives CDR1 SQVTM, CDR2 ANQGSEA. The CDR3 sequence: CSVDPYTDTQYF. Here the CDR3 DNA reads TGCAGCGTTGACCCTTACACAGATACGCAGTATTTT.

This chain's CDR3 is CASRGGQHNQPQHF. CDR3 nucleotides: TGTGCCAGCAGGGGGGGACAGCACAATCAGCCCCAGCATTTT. The chain couples TRBV2 to TRBJ1-5; 7 bases line up with TRBD1. V dropped 6 bases and J dropped 3; count of bases not matched to a gene: 5. Germline V gene sequence: CDR1 SNHLY, CDR2 FYNNEI. The CDR3 contains 14 residues.

This rearrangement joins TRBV7-6 to TRBJ2-7; 7 nucleotides line up with TRBD2. Germline V gene sequence: CDR1 SGHVS, CDR2 FNYEAQ. J lost 5 bases, V lost 7 bases, and 11 bases had no gene match. The CDR3 consists of 14 residues. CDR3 coding DNA: TGTGCCAGCACCATAACCGGGGAGGGCCACGAGCAGTACTTC. It yields the protein CASTITGEGHEQYF. Full variable domain (missing parts from reference TRBV7-6 and TRBJ2-7): GAGVSQSPRYKVTKRGQDVALRCDPISGHVSLYWYRQALGQGPEFLTYFNYEAQQDKSGLPNDRFSAERPEGSISTLTIQRTEQRDSAMYRCASTITGEGHEQYFGPGTRLTVT.

This clone was seen only once. V gene TRBV7-2 combines with J gene TRBJ2-5; TRBD2 matches 10 bases. Trimming took 1 base from V and 4 from J; bases not matched to a gene: 0. Germline assignment: CDR1 SGHTA and CDR2 FQGNSA. The CDR3 has 14 residues. The DNA for the CDR3 is TGTGCCAGCAGCTTAGGACTAGCGGGAGAGACCCAGTACTTC. Protein product: CASSLGLAGETQYF.

This rearrangement joins TRBV7-3 to TRBJ2-2; TRBD1 or TRBD2 may be the D gene (5 bases each). The CDR3 consists of 16 residues. Germline CDR1 SGHTA, CDR2 FQGTGA. Trimming shortened V by 4 bases and J by 0 bases, and 12 bases separated the two germline ends. The CDR3 coding sequence is TGTGCCAGCAGCTCCTCGGGACCCCCGAACACCGGGGAGCTGTTTTTT. Residues: CASSSSGPPNTGELFF.

The rearrangement joins TRBV28 to TRBJ2-7; 7 bases match TRBD2. The V gene end was trimmed by 8 bases and the J gene end by 2 bases; junction bases not matched to a gene: 6. Per germline, CDR1 MDHEN and CDR2 SYDVKM. The CDR3 loop spans 13 amino acids. CDR3 nucleotide sequence: TGTGCCAGCGATGGCGGGAGCACCTACGAGCAGTACTTC. It encodes CASDGGSTYEQYF.

The chain links TRBV7-9 to TRBJ2-7; D is possibly TRBD1 (6 bases). V lost 4 bases and J lost 3, with 10 bases in between. Germline V gives CDR1 SEHNR, CDR2 FQNEAQ (reference sequence). The CDR3 length is 13 residues. The CDR3 sequence: CASSSGQDYEQYF. The CDR3 DNA is TGTGCCAGCAGCTCGGGACAAGACTACGAGCAGTACTTC.